A single sample gave rise to the 2 T cell receptor beta chains below, sequenced in a study of T cell responses to AZD1222 COVID-19 vaccine. Sequencing was performed with immunoSEQ multiplex PCR; in TCRdb, only in-frame clones are kept and a portion is missing. Of 140,000 or so clones listed, approximately 89% are singletons. Specimen: peripheral blood, collected 28 days after the second AZD1222 dose. These receptors all stem from an adult who received the AZD1222 COVID-19 vaccine.

This clone was observed a single time. V usage is TRBV7-2 and J usage is TRBJ1-5; unclear D gene. Germline V gene data show CDR1 as SGHTA and CDR2 as FQGNSA. The CDR3 totals 16 residues. Trimming cost V 3 bases and J 2 bases, with 14 bases left between them. This CDR3 is CASSLTPWVGNQPQHF. CDR3 nucleotides: TGTGCCAGCAGCTTGACGCCCTGGGTGGGCAATCAGCCCCAGCATTTT.

The chain combines TRBV7-9 with TRBJ2-1; no definite D call. Germline V lookup: CDR1 SEHNR, CDR2 FQNEAQ (reference sequence). This CDR3 is built from 14 residues. V was clipped by 4 bases and J by 2 bases, with 9 bases between them. DNA of the CDR3: TGTGCCAGCAGCTCCACCAGCACCTACAATGAGCAGTTCTTC. It specifies CASSSTSTYNEQFF.